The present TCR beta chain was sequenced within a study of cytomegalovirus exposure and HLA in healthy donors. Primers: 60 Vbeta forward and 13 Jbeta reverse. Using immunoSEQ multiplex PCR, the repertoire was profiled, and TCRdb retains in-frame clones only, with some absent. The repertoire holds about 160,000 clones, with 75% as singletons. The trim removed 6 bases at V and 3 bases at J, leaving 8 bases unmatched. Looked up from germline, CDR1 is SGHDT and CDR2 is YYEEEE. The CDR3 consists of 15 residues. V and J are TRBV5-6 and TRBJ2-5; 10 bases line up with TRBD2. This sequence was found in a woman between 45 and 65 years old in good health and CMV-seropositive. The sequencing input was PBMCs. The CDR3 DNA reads TGTGCCAGCACCGCCCGACTAGCGGGTGAAGAGACCCAGTACTTC. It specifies CASTARLAGEETQYF. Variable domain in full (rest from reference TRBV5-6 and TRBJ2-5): DAGVTQSPTHLIKTRGQQVTLRCSPKSGHDTVSWYQQALGQGPQFIFQYYEEEERQRGNFPDRFSGHQFPNYSSELNVNALLLGDSALYLCASTARLAGEETQYFGPGTRLLVL.